This passage covers 9 T cell receptor beta chains from one sample sequenced in a study of long-term antiretroviral therapy in people with HIV. An immunoSEQ assay, version v3.0, was performed at survey level. Clones were sequenced by immunoSEQ multiplex PCR, and TCRdb holds only the in-frame ones, with some missing. The repertoire includes around 15,000 clones, roughly nine tenths of them detected once, and about an eighth sits in the top ten. Sequenced here: unsorted PBMCs, sampled 0.6 years after starting antiretroviral therapy. The receptors shown here come from a middle-aged woman with HIV.

The genes are TRBV25-1 and TRBJ2-3, with 9 bases fitting TRBD2. The CDR3 loop spans 16 amino acids. Germline V CDR1 and CDR2: MGHDK, SYGVNS. Trimming cost V 4 bases and J 1 base; bases outside gene matches: 6. The CDR3 coding sequence is TGTGCCAGCAGTGGCGGGGTAGCGGGGGGCACAGATACGCAGTATTTT. As protein: CASSGGVAGGTDTQYF.

This chain uses TRBV5-6 with TRBJ2-2, with a weak D call TRBD1 (5 bases). The CDR3 contains 15 residues. Germline values: CDR1 SGHDT, CDR2 YYEEEE. V was shortened by 7 bases and J by 4 bases, with 17 bases between the two germline ends. Written as DNA, the CDR3 is TGTGCCAGCTACCTCGGCCCTCAGGGCACCGGGGAGCTGTTTTTT. It yields the protein CASYLGPQGTGELFF.

The V call is TRBV7-9, the J call TRBJ1-2; 10 bases align to TRBD1. Unmatched junction bases numbered 8, after V lost 5 bases and J lost 8 bases. There are 14 residues in the CDR3. Germline CDR1 is SEHNR and CDR2 is FQNEAQ (reference sequence). Here the CDR3 DNA reads TGTGCCAGCAGCGCGGGACAGGGGATAGAGGGCTACACCTTC. Translation: CASSAGQGIEGYTF.

The chain employs TRBV7-2 and TRBJ2-5; 10 bases fit TRBD2. V was clipped by 5 bases and J by 5 bases; unmatched bases: 5. This CDR3 region has 14 residues. From germline, CDR1 is SGHTA and CDR2 FQGNSA. Here the CDR3 reads CASSLLGLAETQYF. For the CDR3, the DNA is TGTGCCAGCAGCCTACTGGGACTAGCGGAGACCCAGTACTTC.

CDR3 sequence: CASSLSGGTDTQYF. CDR3 coding DNA: TGTGCCAGCAGCTTAAGCGGGGGGACAGATACGCAGTATTTT. This chain joins TRBV7-9 and TRBJ2-3, with 9 bases fitting TRBD2. The germline gives CDR1 SEHNR, CDR2 FQNEAQ (reference sequence). V shed 2 bases and J 3 bases; nucleotides not matched to a gene: 0. The CDR3 sequence is 14 residues long. The full variable domain, rest sourced from reference TRBV7-9 and TRBJ2-3, is DTGVSQNPRHKITKRGQNVTFRCDPISEHNRLYWYRQTLGQGPEFLTYFQNEAQLEKSRLLSDRFSAERPKGSFSTLEIQRTEQGDSAMYLCASSLSGGTDTQYFGPGTRLTVL.

The gene calls are TRBV29-1 and TRBJ2-5; D gene unclear. Trimming pared 7 bases from V and 0 bases from J, leaving 12 bases between. CDR1 is SQVTM and CDR2 is ANQGSEA in the germline V gene. The length of the CDR3 is 13 residues. CDR3 region: CSATHLNQETQYF. As DNA, the CDR3 is TGCAGCGCCACCCACCTCAACCAAGAGACCCAGTACTTC.

V gene TRBV6-1 combines with J gene TRBJ2-3; 9 nucleotides match TRBD2. The germline V gene has CDR1 MNHNS and CDR2 SASEGT. J was trimmed by 0 bases and V by 2 bases; bases with no gene match: 0. The length of the CDR3 is 15 residues. The CDR3 region is CASSELAGSTDTQYF. The CDR3 DNA reads as TGTGCCAGCAGTGAACTAGCGGGGAGCACAGATACGCAGTATTTT.

The V call is TRBV5-5, the J call TRBJ2-3; 12 nucleotides align to TRBD2. Germline V CDR1 and CDR2: SGHKS, YYEKEE (reference sequence). V lost 5 bases, J lost 0 bases, and 16 bases stayed unmatched. CDR3 size: 20 residues. The CDR3 nucleotides are TGTGCCAGCAGGCCTAAACTAGCGGGGGGCCTCTTAAGAAGCACAGATACGCAGTATTTT. Translating gives CASRPKLAGGLLRSTDTQYF.

The CDR3 bases are TGTGCCAGCTCACCACCCGGAGCGGGGACCAAAAACATTCAGTACTTC. Translating it yields CASSPPGAGTKNIQYF. This chain joins TRBV18 and TRBJ2-4, with 7 bases that match TRBD2. The germline V gene has CDR1 KGHSH and CDR2 LQKENI. J gave up 2 bases and V 0 bases, and 4 bases lay outside the gene matches. The length of the CDR3 is 16 residues.